The 23 T cell receptor beta chains presented below share a single source sample, sequenced in a study of shared T cell receptors in the human thymus. Some clones are missing from TCRdb's copy, which holds only in-frame ones; the method was immunoSEQ multiplex PCR. The data show roughly 500,000 clones, approximately 80% seen once. In addition, the sample was reused for a study of human thymus T cells.

The specimen was thymocytes. The receptors come from a boy in the first two years of life with a congenital heart defect.

V and J are TRBV10-1 and TRBJ2-5, with a weak D call TRBD2 (6 bases). This CDR3 is built from 17 residues. Germline CDR1 and CDR2: WNHNN and SYGVQD (reference sequence). Trimming stripped 2 bases from V and 2 bases from J, with 18 bases between. This CDR3 reads CASSEAPGTELQETQYF. CDR3 DNA sequence: TGCGCCAGCAGTGAGGCCCCTGGGACTGAACTTCAAGAGACCCAGTACTTC.

This sequence joins TRBV19 and TRBJ2-7, with D possibly matching TRBD1 (6 bases). The CDR3 loop spans 15 amino acids. The V gene lost 5 bases and the J gene lost 3 bases, with 17 bases spanning the gap. Germline V gene lookup returns CDR1 LNHDA and CDR2 SQIVND (reference sequence). The CDR3 region has the DNA TGTGCCAGTAGTCCAACAGGGTCCACCTACTACGAGCAGTACTTC. Protein sequence: CASSPTGSTYYEQYF.

V is TRBV18 and J is TRBJ2-7, with unresolved D. Germline CDR1 is KGHSH and CDR2 is LQKENI. The CDR3 extends over 13 amino acids. The ends were cut back, 3 bases at V and 1 base at J, with 7 bases in the middle. The CDR3 coding sequence is TGTGCCAGCTCACCGTGGCAGTCCTACGAGCAGTACTTC. Residues: CASSPWQSYEQYF.

CDR3 residues: CASSVGETGLNTGELFF. CDR3 nucleotides: TGTGCCAGCAGCGTAGGGGAGACAGGGCTTAACACCGGGGAGCTGTTTTTT. This rearrangement joins TRBV9 to TRBJ2-2; TRBD1 matches 7 bases. The V gene's germline CDR1 is SGDLS and CDR2 YYNGEE. Unmatched junction bases numbered 7, after V lost 0 bases and J lost 2 bases. CDR3 length: 17 amino acids.

J is TRBJ2-3 and V is TRBV5-4, with 7 bases that match TRBD2. Germline V gene sequence: CDR1 SGHNT, CDR2 YYREEE (reference sequence). Germline trimming cut 4 bases from V and 2 bases from J; bases unmatched to any gene: 13. The CDR3 loop spans 17 amino acids. In DNA form, the CDR3 reads TGTGCCAGCAGCCCGGGGAGGACTAGTGTGTACACAGATACGCAGTATTTT. Protein: CASSPGRTSVYTDTQYF.

The V gene is TRBV6-1, the J gene TRBJ2-1; D perhaps matches TRBD2 (6 bases). The CDR3 is 15 residues long. Trimming left V 2 bases short and J 0 bases short, with 8 bases between. Looked up from germline, CDR1 is MNHNS and CDR2 is SASEGT. CDR3 nucleotides: TGTGCCAGCAGTGAATTTAGCGGCTCCTACAATGAGCAGTTCTTC. Protein product: CASSEFSGSYNEQFF.

The chain combines TRBV7-9 with TRBJ2-5, with D perhaps matching TRBD1 (5 bases). The CDR3 consists of 15 residues. Trimming left V 1 base short and J 1 base short, with 10 bases between. Per germline, CDR1 SEHNR and CDR2 FQNEAQ (reference sequence). Here the CDR3 DNA reads TGTGCCAGCAGCTTAGGGACAAAACCCCAAGAGACCCAGTACTTC. Translating gives CASSLGTKPQETQYF.

The chain carries TRBV14 and TRBJ2-5; possible D gene TRBD2, 5 bases. This CDR3 has 17 amino acids. V was clipped by 0 bases and J by 1 base, with 15 bases between them. Per germline, CDR1 SGHDN and CDR2 FVKESK. The CDR3 DNA reads TGTGCCAGCAGCCAAGAAGTCTTTTCGGGGTTCCAAGAGACCCAGTACTTC. It specifies CASSQEVFSGFQETQYF. Filled out from reference TRBV14 and TRBJ2-5, the complete variable domain reads EAGVTQFPSHSVIEKGQTVTLRCDPISGHDNLYWYRRVMGKEIKFLLHFVKESKQDESGMPNNRFLAERTGGTYSTLKVQPAELEDSGVYFCASSQEVFSGFQETQYFGPGTRLLVL.

This clone was picked up a small number of times. The chain is built from TRBV4-3 and TRBJ1-4, with TRBD1 as a possible D gene (6 bases). The germline V gene has CDR1 LGHNA and CDR2 YSLEER. This CDR3 is built from 16 residues. V gave up 3 bases and J gave up 8 bases, with 19 bases separating them. The CDR3 nucleotides are TGCGCCAGCAGCCAGGAAGGAGGGGGGGTAGGAGAAAAACTGTTTTTT. It translates to CASSQEGGGVGEKLFF.

V usage is TRBV30 and J usage is TRBJ2-3; 10 bases are a match to TRBD2. Germline trimming cut 4 bases from V and 0 bases from J; bases unmatched to any gene: 10. Germline CDR1 is GTSNPN and CDR2 is SVGIG (reference sequence). The CDR3 has 17 residues. CDR3 DNA: TGTGCCTGGACCTACCGGACTAGCGGATCTAGCACAGATACGCAGTATTTT. It encodes CAWTYRTSGSSTDTQYF.

This chain uses TRBV10-3 with TRBJ2-7; TRBD1 matches 10 bases. Germline lookup yields CDR1 ENHRY and CDR2 SYGVKD. The CDR3 runs to 15 residues. Unmatched junction bases numbered 8, after V lost 6 bases and J lost 3 bases. The CDR3 nucleotides read TGTGCCATCAGGGCTACGGACAGGGGGATCTACGAGCAGTACTTC. It codes for CAIRATDRGIYEQYF.

Details on this clone: The junction departs from germline at one end; a sequencing error may be responsible. V gene TRBV30 combines with J gene TRBJ1-5; D gene uncertain. Germline CDR1 GTSNPN, CDR2 SVGIG (reference sequence). The length of the CDR3 is 13 residues. The CDR3 here is CDWSGSSNQPQHF. The DNA of the CDR3 is TGTGACTGGAGTGGCAGTAGCAATCAGCCCCAGCATTTT.

The V gene is TRBV29-1, the J gene TRBJ2-5; TRBD2 matches at 10 bases. V dropped 2 bases and J dropped 4; count of bases not matched to a gene: 10. From germline, CDR1 is SQVTM and CDR2 ANQGSEA. This CDR3 contains 16 residues. CDR3 coding DNA: TGCAGCGTTGAATCCCCTAGCGGGAGCGGAGGAGAGACCCAGTACTTC. The encoded protein is CSVESPSGSGGETQYF.

This rearrangement joins TRBV27 to TRBJ2-4; maybe TRBD1 (6 bases). Looked up from germline, CDR1 is MNHEY and CDR2 is SMNVEV (reference sequence). The CDR3 is 16 amino acids. V was trimmed by 5 bases and J by 4 bases, leaving 18 bases between them. CDR3 bases: TGTGCCAGCAGTCCTTCCCTCAGGACAGATAAAAACATTCAGTACTTC. Its translation is CASSPSLRTDKNIQYF.

V usage is TRBV19 and J usage is TRBJ2-7; no clear D gene. V was shortened by 3 bases and J by 3 bases, with 12 bases between the two germline ends. Germline assignment: CDR1 LNHDA and CDR2 SQIVND (reference sequence). This CDR3 has 14 residues. The chain's CDR3 is CASSINPNGYEQYF. CDR3 in DNA: TGTGCCAGTAGTATTAATCCTAATGGCTACGAGCAGTACTTC.

The rearrangement uses TRBV6-5 and TRBJ2-7, with 8 bases fitting TRBD1. CDR1 is MNHEY and CDR2 is SVGAGI in the germline V gene. This CDR3 is built from 16 residues. The V segment lost 2 bases and the J segment 5 bases; nucleotides outside the gene matches: 11. CDR3 sequence: CASSYGPTGVLDEQYF. Here the CDR3 DNA reads TGTGCCAGCAGTTACGGGCCGACAGGGGTATTGGACGAGCAGTACTTC.

J is TRBJ1-5 and V is TRBV2; 10 bases agree with TRBD1. Trimming at V came to 8 bases and at J to 2 bases, leaving 6 bases not matched to a gene. The CDR3 is made up of 15 amino acids. Germline assignment: CDR1 SNHLY and CDR2 FYNNEI. The CDR3, as DNA: TGTGCCAGCGGCGAGGGGACAGGGGGCAATCAGCCCCAGCATTTT. Translated: CASGEGTGGNQPQHF.

J is TRBJ1-2 and V is TRBV2; D is perhaps TRBD1 (6 bases). Per germline, CDR1 SNHLY and CDR2 FYNNEI. The CDR3 runs 14 residues. Trimming stripped 4 bases from V and 3 bases from J, with 12 bases between. CDR3 residues: CASSVGGVYYGYTF. The DNA for the CDR3 is TGTGCCAGCAGTGTAGGGGGGGTCTACTATGGCTACACCTTC.

V usage is TRBV4-1 and J usage is TRBJ2-7; 7 bases are a match to TRBD1. The germline V gene encodes CDR1 MGHRA and CDR2 YSYEKL. J lost 2 bases, V lost 4 bases, and 8 bases had no gene match. This CDR3 is 15 amino acids long. Here the CDR3 reads CASSPLTGTTYEQYF. CDR3 coding DNA: TGCGCCAGCAGCCCCCTGACAGGGACAACCTACGAGCAGTACTTC.

About this clone itself: One junction end disagrees with the germline gene, perhaps due to a read error. This chain joins TRBV29-1 and TRBJ2-3, with TRBD2 identical over 10 bases. The CDR3 spans 13 residues. CDR1 is SQVTM, CDR2 ANQGSEA, per germline. The CDR3: CSVEALSGGPPRF. CDR3 nucleotide sequence: TGCAGCGTTGAAGCCCTTAGCGGGGGGCCGCCCAGATTT.

V and J are TRBV5-1 and TRBJ1-3; 9 nucleotides line up with TRBD1. V lost 0 bases and J lost 4; bases outside the gene matches: 11. CDR1 SGHRS and CDR2 YFSETQ come from the germline V gene. The CDR3 has 18 amino acids. CDR3 nucleotides: TGCGCCAGCAGCTTGGAGGGTTTTACAGGGGGCTTCGGAAACACCATATATTTT. This codes for CASSLEGFTGGFGNTIYF.

The CDR3 reads CASSLGGTLNTEAFF. DNA of the CDR3: TGTGCCAGCAGCTTGGGGGGCACCTTGAACACTGAAGCTTTCTTT. This chain joins TRBV5-6 and TRBJ1-1; a weak D match, TRBD1 (5 bases). CDR1 SGHDT and CDR2 YYEEEE come from the germline V gene. V lost 0 bases to trimming and J lost 0 bases, with 9 bases between them. The CDR3 extends over 15 amino acids.

The J gene is TRBJ1-2, the V gene TRBV7-8, with D hard to call. CDR3 length: 12 amino acids. Trimming took off 5 bases at V and 8 bases at J, with 12 bases between the two ends. Germline lookup yields CDR1 SGHVS and CDR2 FQNEAQ. The CDR3 nucleotides are TGTGCCAGCAGCCCATATCCAGGAGGCTACACCTTC. As protein: CASSPYPGGYTF.